These T cell receptor beta chains were read from a single sample in a study of blood T cell repertoires in COVID-19. Profiling relied on immunoSEQ multiplex PCR, and the TCRdb table lists in-frame clones only, not all of them. The table shows more than 20,000 clones, with approximately 90% occurring only once. Sequenced input: peripheral blood. These TCRs come from a human donor in a cohort sampled during active COVID-19. Both conserved end residues are part of each CDR3. The order of the fields is D gene, clone size, J gene, V gene, CDR3 protein, CDR3 DNA. D genes are given only for firm matches. Size is stated for part of the rows, as once, few or many counts, or as a class when the clone is expanded.

d_gene: .; abundance: .; j_gene: TRBJ1-1; v_gene: TRBV5-1; CDR3aa: CASSLAGGNTEAFF; CDR3nt: TGCGCCAGCAGCTTGGCCGGGGGGAACACTGAAGCTTTCTTT
d_gene: TRBD1; abundance: .; j_gene: TRBJ1-1; v_gene: TRBV7-3; CDR3aa: CASSPGTGGDTEAFF; CDR3nt: TGTGCCAGCAGCCCCGGGACAGGGGGGGATACTGAAGCTTTCTTT
d_gene: TRBD1; abundance: .; j_gene: TRBJ1-2; v_gene: TRBV7-8; CDR3aa: CASGLTGGINYGYTF; CDR3nt: TGTGCCAGTGGGCTAACAGGGGGCATCAACTATGGCTACACCTTC
d_gene: TRBD2; abundance: .; j_gene: TRBJ2-1; v_gene: TRBV9; CDR3aa: CASSEGLVGTSANEQFF; CDR3nt: TGTGCCAGCAGTGAGGGGCTGGTGGGGACTAGCGCCAATGAGCAGTTCTTC
d_gene: .; abundance: .; j_gene: TRBJ2-2; v_gene: TRBV5-1; CDR3aa: CASSLGQVPTGELFF; CDR3nt: TGCGCCAGCAGCTTGGGACAGGTTCCCACCGGGGAGCTGTTTTTT
d_gene: TRBD2; abundance: .; j_gene: TRBJ2-3; v_gene: TRBV9; CDR3aa: CASSGSGGVTGGDTQYF; CDR3nt: TGTGCCAGCAGCGGTAGCGGGGGGGTTACGGGAGGAGATACGCAGTATTTT
d_gene: .; abundance: .; j_gene: TRBJ2-5; v_gene: TRBV5-1; CDR3aa: CASSFGTPKETQYF; CDR3nt: TGCGCCAGCAGCTTCGGGACACCCAAAGAGACCCAGTACTTC
d_gene: TRBD1; abundance: .; j_gene: TRBJ1-2; v_gene: TRBV6-4; CDR3aa: CASMTGGPWWGYTF; CDR3nt: TGTGCCAGCATGACAGGGGGACCGTGGTGGGGCTACACCTTC
d_gene: .; abundance: .; j_gene: TRBJ1-1; v_gene: TRBV4-2; CDR3aa: CASSRLNGGLEAEAFF; CDR3nt: TGTGCCAGCAGCCGCCTTAACGGGGGACTCGAGGCTGAAGCTTTCTTT
d_gene: .; abundance: .; j_gene: TRBJ1-1; v_gene: TRBV5-1; CDR3aa: CASRFVELSEAFF; CDR3nt: TGCGCCAGCAGGTTCGTAGAACTCTCTGAAGCTTTCTTT
d_gene: .; abundance: .; j_gene: TRBJ2-5; v_gene: TRBV11-2; CDR3aa: CASGQHKETQYF; CDR3nt: TGTGCCAGCGGACAGCACAAAGAGACCCAGTACTTC
d_gene: .; abundance: few; j_gene: TRBJ2-7; v_gene: TRBV5-5; CDR3aa: CASSRWGDEQYF; CDR3nt: TGTGCCAGCAGTCGGTGGGGGGACGAGCAGTACTTC
d_gene: TRBD1; abundance: .; j_gene: TRBJ1-2; v_gene: TRBV19; CDR3aa: CASSIGDRGNGYTF; CDR3nt: TGTGCCAGTAGTATAGGAGACAGGGGTAATGGCTACACCTTC
d_gene: .; abundance: .; j_gene: TRBJ1-3; v_gene: TRBV12-5; CDR3aa: CASGLYSGAGNTIYF; CDR3nt: TGTGCTAGTGGTCTCTACAGCGGAGCTGGAAACACCATATATTTT